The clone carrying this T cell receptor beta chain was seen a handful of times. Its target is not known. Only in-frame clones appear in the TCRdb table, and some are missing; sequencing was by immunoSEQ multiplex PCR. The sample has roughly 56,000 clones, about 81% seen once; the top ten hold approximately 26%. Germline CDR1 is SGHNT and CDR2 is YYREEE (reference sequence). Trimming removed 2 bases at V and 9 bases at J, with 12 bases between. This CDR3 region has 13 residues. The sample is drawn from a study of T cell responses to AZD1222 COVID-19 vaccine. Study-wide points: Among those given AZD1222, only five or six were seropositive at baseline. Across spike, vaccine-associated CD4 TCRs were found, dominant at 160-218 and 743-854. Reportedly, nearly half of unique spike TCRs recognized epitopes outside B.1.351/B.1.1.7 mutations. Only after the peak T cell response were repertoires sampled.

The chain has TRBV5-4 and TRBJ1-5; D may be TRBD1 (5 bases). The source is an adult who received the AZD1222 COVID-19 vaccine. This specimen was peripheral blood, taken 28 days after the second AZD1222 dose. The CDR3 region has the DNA TGTGCCAGCAGCTTAGAAGGGGTTCGGCCCCAGCATTTT. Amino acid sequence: CASSLEGVRPQHF. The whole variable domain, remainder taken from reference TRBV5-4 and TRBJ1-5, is ETGVTQSPTHLIKTRGQQVTLRCSSQSGHNTVSWYQQALGQGPQFIFQYYREEENGRGNFPPRFSGLQFPNYSSELNVNALELDDSALYLCASSLEGVRPQHFGDGTRLSIL.